The sequence of this T cell receptor (beta chain) was determined in a study of cytomegalovirus exposure and HLA in healthy donors. Looking at the study overall: A data release that came early held tens of millions of unique TCRs from HLA-typed donors.

Whole-study results and caveats: A list of 164 TCR beta chains associated with cytomegalovirus was given. Sequencing artifact likely explains a cluster of highly shared sequence variants.

The primer mix had 60 Vbeta and 13 Jbeta primers. Produced via immunoSEQ multiplex PCR; TCRdb's table is partial and in-frame only. The sample lists some 150,000 clones, roughly 85% seen once, with approximately 1.5% in the top ten. To note about this clone: Its target is unknown.

There are 14 residues in the CDR3. Germline CDR1 is MNHEY and CDR2 is SMNVEV (reference sequence). Germline trimming cut 3 bases from V and 11 bases from J; bases unmatched to any gene: 10. The clonotype was recovered from a male donor in good health and CMV-seronegative. This chain joins TRBV27 and TRBJ2-5; 9 nucleotides match TRBD1. Sequencing was carried out using PBMCs. The CDR3 coding sequence is TGTGCCAGCAGTTTCCTCGGGACAGGGAAGGAGCAGTACTTC. It codes for CASSFLGTGKEQYF.